Given below is one T cell receptor (beta chain) in context. Its antigen is still unknown. Its ends do not fully match the called genes, so a read error is possible. The germline CDR1 and CDR2 sequences are MNHNS and SASEGT. The CDR3 has 16 amino acids. The data stem from a study of tumor-infiltrating lymphocytes in primary liver carcinoma. Turning to the study itself: Measuring 4.2 to 10 cm across, the tumors were staged as T1-T3 N0M0.

Starting material for RNA and DNA co-extraction consisted of roughly 18-34 mg of unsorted bulk tissue. TCR beta cDNA was made from around 520 ng total RNA with a constant-region primer. Sequencing libraries for TCR beta derived from three nested multiplex PCR rounds that used slightly modified ARM-PCR. The first two PCR rounds used TRBV1-TRBV30 primers with a Cbeta primer, roughly 10 cycles each. Using its own MiXCR run on the multiplex PCR reads, TCRdb lists one record per CDR3 protein. The data contain 40,000 to 50,000 distinct CDR3 sequences, 70% to 85% of them seen just once; the ten biggest clones take up about 30%. Study conclusions and caveats: Blood's top-250-clone fraction was significantly lower than that of tumors (p = 0.039). Merely some 7.5-25% of top clones spanned all five tumor regions.

The clonotype was recovered from a man aged 35 to 55 with primary liver carcinoma and hepatitis B virus infection. This sequence joins TRBV6-1 and TRBJ2-3; D remains ambiguous. The sample consisted of liver tumor tissue from sampling region 3. Subset specified: tumor region T3, left-lateral pole. The DNA of the CDR3 is TGTGCCAGCAGTCAATTAGTGGGTTTAGCCACAGATACGCAGTACTTT. This sequence encodes CASSQLVGLATDTQYF.